What follows describes a single TCR beta chain. V lost 3 bases, J lost 4 bases, and 18 bases lay in between. CDR1 is MNHNS and CDR2 is SASEGT in the germline V gene. The CDR3 has 16 residues. Assay used: immunoSEQ multiplex PCR; TCRdb lists only in-frame clones, some missing. Of around 84,000 clones listed, around 94% were seen once; the top ten hold around 0.97%. The sample originates from a study of T cell changes during pregnancy in multiple sclerosis. Sample: peripheral blood, taken in the second trimester of pregnancy. This sequence was found in a female donor in good health, enrolled as a control in a pregnancy study. The chain recombines TRBV6-1 with TRBJ1-2; D is unresolved. The CDR3 DNA reads TGTGCCAGCAGTGATCCGGGTCGGGAAGTGGGCTATGGCTACACCTTC. It encodes CASSDPGREVGYGYTF.